This entry lists 9 T cell receptor beta chains sequenced from one sample in a study of early T cells in non-severe SARS-CoV-2 infection. TCRdb independently ran MiXCR on the 5' RACE reads; one entry per CDR3 protein. The sample comprises roughly 41,000 distinct CDR3 sequences, roughly 5% of which are singletons, and around 5% rests with the top ten. This sample comprised whole blood, obtained at baseline. Every receptor here comes from an adult who was a healthcare worker with PCR-confirmed SARS-CoV-2 infection or an uninfected control (not recorded which).

This clonotype was found many times. This chain joins TRBV24-1 and TRBJ2-1, with TRBD2 matching 8 bases. The CDR3 has 16 residues. V was clipped by 5 bases and J by 1 base; unmatched bases: 6. CDR1 is KGHDR, CDR2 SFDVKD, per germline. Here the CDR3 reads CATSVEAGESYNEQFF. The CDR3 nucleotides read TGTGCCACCAGTGTCGAAGCGGGAGAGTCCTACAATGAGCAGTTCTTC.

The CDR3 reads CAGAVSFREKLFF. The CDR3 DNA reads TGTGCCGGGGCGGTGTCTTTCCGGGAAAAACTGTTTTTT. The chain has TRBV30 and TRBJ1-4; possibly TRBD1 for D (5 bases). CDR3 length: 13 amino acids. The V and J ends lost 8 bases and 8 bases respectively, with 18 bases between them. The germline CDR1 and CDR2 sequences are GTSNPN and SVGIG (reference sequence).

In this sample, this clonotype turned up many times. The CDR3 loop is CASSPSWGYEQYF. DNA of the CDR3: TGTGCCAGCAGCCCCAGTTGGGGCTACGAGCAGTACTTC. This chain links TRBV12-3 or TRBV12-4 with TRBJ2-7; D is uncertain. V was shortened by 6 bases and J by 3 bases, with 12 bases between the two germline ends. The CDR3 runs 13 residues.

This clonotype was observed many times. This sequence joins TRBV7-9 and TRBJ1-6; 10 bases are a match to TRBD1. The CDR3 spans 15 residues. The V segment lost 5 bases and the J segment 9 bases; nucleotides outside the gene matches: 7. Germline assignment: CDR1 SEHNR and CDR2 FQNEAQ (reference sequence). CDR3 sequence: CASSLDRGHGSPLHF. Here the CDR3 DNA reads TGTGCCAGCAGCCTCGACAGGGGGCACGGTTCACCCCTCCACTTT.

This clonotype was recorded at least ten times. V gene TRBV5-1 combines with J gene TRBJ1-3; 7 bases agree with TRBD1. The V gene end was trimmed by 3 bases and the J gene end by 2 bases; junction bases not matched to a gene: 14. The CDR3 is 18 amino acids. Germline loops: CDR1 SGHRS, CDR2 YFSETQ. The chain's CDR3 is CASSSTGDGLFTGNTIYF. The CDR3 nucleotides are TGCGCCAGCAGCTCTACAGGGGACGGTTTGTTTACTGGAAACACCATATATTTT.

This clonotype was picked up many times. This rearrangement joins TRBV10-3 to TRBJ2-1, with TRBD2 matching 13 bases. Trimming took 3 bases from V and 7 from J; bases not matched to a gene: 3. The CDR3 extends over 15 amino acids. The germline gives CDR1 ENHRY, CDR2 SYGVKD. CDR3 sequence (DNA): TGTGCCATCAGTGAACAGACTAGCGGGAGGAATGAGCAGTTCTTC. Protein product: CAISEQTSGRNEQFF.

This clonotype was detected many times. The V gene is TRBV30, the J gene TRBJ2-2; 7 nucleotides line up with TRBD2. The V segment lost 4 bases and the J segment 4 bases; nucleotides outside the gene matches: 9. Germline lookup yields CDR1 GTSNPN and CDR2 SVGIG (reference sequence). The CDR3 runs to 15 residues. The CDR3: CAWISRSGPTGELFF. CDR3 nucleotides: TGTGCCTGGATTTCACGTAGCGGGCCCACCGGGGAGCTGTTTTTT. Drawing the rest from reference TRBV30 and TRBJ2-2, the complete variable domain is SQTIHQWPATLVQPVGSPLSLECTVEGTSNPNLYWYRQAAGRGLQLLFYSVGIGQISSEVPQNLSASRPQDRQFILSSKKLLLSDSGFYLCAWISRSGPTGELFFGEGSRLTVL.

In this sample, this clonotype turned up many times. This rearrangement joins TRBV25-1 to TRBJ2-7; 7 bases map to TRBD1. Germline-derived CDR1 and CDR2 are MGHDK and SYGVNS. CDR3 size: 15 residues. Germline trimming cut 4 bases from V and 0 bases from J; bases unmatched to any gene: 6. The CDR3 sequence is CASSVGQALSYEQYF. CDR3 sequence (DNA): TGTGCCAGCAGTGTAGGACAGGCTCTCTCCTACGAGCAGTACTTC.

This clonotype was observed at least ten times. The chain combines TRBV12-3 or TRBV12-4 with TRBJ1-5; D is undetermined. This CDR3 has 13 amino acids. Between the trimmed V and J ends, which lost 8 bases and 4 bases, there was a span of 12 bases. The CDR3 is CASSTTENQPQHF. Here the CDR3 DNA reads TGTGCCAGCTCAACGACGGAGAATCAGCCCCAGCATTTT.